The 28 T cell receptor beta chains listed next were all sequenced from one sample in a study of cytomegalovirus exposure and HLA in healthy donors. Use of 60 Vbeta and 13 Jbeta primers characterized the PCR. Profiled with immunoSEQ multiplex PCR; TCRdb holds only in-frame clones, not every one. The sample contains roughly 97,000 clones, around three quarters of which appear only once. Sequencing used PBMCs. The receptors stem from a woman aged 18-35 years in good health and CMV-seropositive.

Regarding this clone: The CDR3 end shows no conserved phenylalanine or tryptophan, and so a read error is likely. The V call is TRBV4-2, the J call TRBJ2-3; TRBD2 agrees at 10 bases. CDR1 is LGHNA and CDR2 is YNFKEQ in the germline V gene. This CDR3 has 18 amino acids. V shed 0 bases, J shed 4 bases, and the junction held 10 bases outside the gene matches. The CDR3 here is CASSQEFPSGGGPDTQYV. CDR3 DNA sequence: TGTGCCAGCAGCCAAGAATTCCCCAGCGGGGGGGGGCCAGATACGCAGTATGTT.

The chain employs TRBV5-1 and TRBJ1-2, with 7 bases matching TRBD1. V gave up 0 bases and J gave up 8 bases; unmatched junction bases: 10. CDR1 is SGHRS, CDR2 YFSETQ, per germline. The CDR3 runs to 15 residues. DNA for the CDR3: TGCGCCAGCAGCTTGGATTCGACAGGGACCGGGGGCTACACCTTC. It yields the protein CASSLDSTGTGGYTF.

The J gene is TRBJ1-1, the V gene TRBV15; TRBD1 agrees at 9 bases. J was trimmed by 1 base and V by 1 base; bases with no gene match: 4. The CDR3 length is 16 residues. Germline V gives CDR1 LNHNV, CDR2 YYDKDF (reference sequence). The CDR3 reads CATSRGRQGENTEAFF. The CDR3 region has the DNA TGTGCCACCAGCAGAGGAAGACAGGGGGAGAACACTGAAGCTTTCTTT. Using reference TRBV15 and TRBJ1-1 for the parts outside the CDR3, the full variable domain is DAMVIQNPRYQVTQFGKPVTLSCSQTLNHNVMYWYQQKSSQAPKLLFHYYDKDFNNEADTPDNFQSRRPNTSFCFLDIRSPGLGDTAMYLCATSRGRQGENTEAFFGQGTRLTVV.

The chain carries TRBV7-9 and TRBJ1-3; D possibly corresponds to TRBD1 (6 bases). The germline V gene encodes CDR1 SEHNR and CDR2 FQNEAQ (reference sequence). The CDR3 contains 16 residues. The V and J ends lost 5 bases and 0 bases respectively, with 14 bases between them. The CDR3 protein is CASSSRTDNSGNTIYF. The CDR3 coding sequence is TGTGCCAGCAGCAGCCGGACAGACAACTCTGGAAACACCATATATTTT.

This chain uses TRBV30 with TRBJ1-4; 9 bases are shared with TRBD1. Trimming cost V 5 bases and J 3 bases; bases outside gene matches: 7. The CDR3 sequence is 15 residues long. CDR1 and CDR2 (germline): GTSNPN, SVGIG (reference sequence). The CDR3 DNA is TGTGCCTGGGAAACAGGGGGCGGTTCTAATGAAAAACTGTTTTTT. It yields the protein CAWETGGGSNEKLFF.

Details on this clone: One junction end disagrees with the germline gene, perhaps due to a read error. This chain joins TRBV7-7 and TRBJ2-7; 12 bases align to TRBD1. CDR3 length: 15 residues. CDR1 and CDR2 (germline): SSHAT, FNYEAQ (reference sequence). CDR3 DNA: TGTGCTAGCAGCCCCGGGACAGGGGGCTTAGGGGAGCAGTACTTC. Translating gives CASSPGTGGLGEQYF.

The chain combines TRBV30 with TRBJ1-6, with 8 bases fitting TRBD1. V trimming: 1 base; J trimming: 9 bases; junction bases outside the gene matches: 5. The CDR3 totals 14 residues. Germline-derived CDR1 and CDR2 are GTSNPN and SVGIG (reference sequence). The CDR3 here is CAWSADRASSPLHF. As DNA, the CDR3 is TGTGCCTGGAGTGCGGACAGGGCCAGTTCACCCCTCCACTTT.

The rearrangement links TRBV10-3 to TRBJ2-1, with 11 bases aligning to TRBD2. This CDR3 is built from 15 residues. Trimming removed 2 bases from V and 9 bases from J; junction bases left unmatched: 6. From germline, CDR1 is ENHRY and CDR2 SYGVKD. The CDR3 DNA sequence: TGTGCCATCAGTGAGATAGCGGGAGGGAATGGTGAGCAGTTCTTC. Its translation: CAISEIAGGNGEQFF.

The chain has TRBV30 and TRBJ2-7; D is undetermined. The CDR3 covers 14 residues. V lost 1 base and J 5 bases, leaving 15 bases between the germline ends. CDR1 and CDR2 from the germline V gene are GTSNPN and SVGIG (reference sequence). The CDR3 protein is CAWSGSIGSDEQYF. In DNA, the CDR3 is TGTGCCTGGAGTGGGAGTATCGGGTCCGACGAGCAGTACTTC.

This clone has only a few counts. V is TRBV27 and J is TRBJ2-7, with 9 positions matching TRBD2. Germline V gives CDR1 MNHEY, CDR2 SMNVEV (reference sequence). CDR3 size: 18 residues. Losses at the gene ends were 0 bases for V and 4 bases for J; bases not matched to a gene: 13. The CDR3 bases are TGTGCCAGCAGTTTATCTGGTCGGGGCCTAGCGGGATCATACGAGCAGTACTTC. Translated, it gives CASSLSGRGLAGSYEQYF.

The chain links TRBV5-6 to TRBJ1-2; D call uncertain. This CDR3 has 13 amino acids. V lost 4 bases to trimming and J lost 4 bases, with 11 bases between them. CDR1 and CDR2 from the germline V gene are SGHDT and YYEEEE. The DNA of the CDR3 is TGTGCCAGCAGCGACGGGAATTCCTATGGCTACACCTTC. It translates to CASSDGNSYGYTF.

This chain links TRBV5-1 with TRBJ1-1; maybe TRBD1 (5 bases). The germline V gene encodes CDR1 SGHRS and CDR2 YFSETQ. Trimming left V 4 bases short and J 1 base short, with 11 bases between. The CDR3 is made up of 14 amino acids. The CDR3 bases are TGCGCCAGCAGCGATGCCCAGGGGAACACTGAAGCTTTCTTT. It encodes CASSDAQGNTEAFF.

Concerning this clone: The sample has other DNA sequences that encode this CDR3 too. The chain employs TRBV27 and TRBJ1-1, with D unclear. Trimming took off 2 bases at V and 4 bases at J, with 8 bases between the two ends. Germline V gene lookup returns CDR1 MNHEY and CDR2 SMNVEV (reference sequence). The CDR3 extends over 13 amino acids. The CDR3 is CASSLGRGTEAFF. DNA of the CDR3: TGTGCCAGCAGTTTAGGCCGGGGCACTGAAGCTTTCTTT.

This clone was counted between two and nine times. The chain carries TRBV23-1 and TRBJ2-4; perhaps TRBD2 as D (5 bases). TRBV23-1 is labeled an ORF, and its function is uncertain. The ends were cut back, 0 bases at V and 0 bases at J, with 15 bases in the middle. CDR3 length: 18 amino acids. CDR3 sequence reads: CASSQSGEGLLAKNIQYF. The CDR3 DNA sequence: TGCGCCAGCAGTCAATCGGGTGAGGGTTTATTAGCCAAAAACATTCAGTACTTC.

The chain has TRBV28 and TRBJ2-2; 7 positions agree with TRBD1. Per the germline V gene, CDR1 is MDHEN and CDR2 is SYDVKM. Trimming removed 5 bases from V and 5 bases from J; junction bases left unmatched: 14. CDR3 length: 17 residues. The CDR3 sequence: CASSTTSEGAETGELFF. CDR3 sequence (DNA): TGTGCCAGCAGTACGACCTCTGAGGGGGCGGAAACCGGGGAGCTGTTTTTT.

V and J are TRBV9 and TRBJ2-1; 12 bases fit TRBD2. Germline V gene sequence: CDR1 SGDLS, CDR2 YYNGEE. The CDR3 has 16 residues. V dropped 0 bases and J dropped 10; count of bases not matched to a gene: 8. CDR3 nucleotide sequence: TGTGCCAGCAGCGTAGGTGGGGGACTAGCGGGTTCGGAGCAGTTCTTC. Its protein is CASSVGGGLAGSEQFF.

V and J are TRBV5-1 and TRBJ1-4; weak D call: TRBD1 (6 bases). Germline CDR1 and CDR2: SGHRS and YFSETQ. This CDR3 has 15 amino acids. V was cut by 1 base and J by 5 bases, with 12 bases left in between. This CDR3 is CASSLRGAQNEKLFF. The CDR3 coding sequence is TGCGCCAGCAGCTTGCGGGGGGCACAAAATGAAAAACTGTTTTTT.

This clone was detected only once. The gene calls are TRBV6-1 and TRBJ2-7; perhaps TRBD2 as D (6 bases). V dropped 1 base and J dropped 3 bases, with 10 bases sitting between them. Germline lookup yields CDR1 MNHNS and CDR2 SASEGT. This CDR3 comprises 14 residues. CDR3 residues: CASSEVVADYEQYF. The CDR3 nucleotides are TGTGCCAGCAGTGAAGTAGTAGCGGACTACGAGCAGTACTTC.

This chain uses TRBV13 with TRBJ2-1; 10 nucleotides align to TRBD2. The CDR3 sequence is 18 residues long. The J segment lost 4 bases and the V segment lost 1 base, leaving 10 bases of the junction unmatched. From germline, CDR1 is PRHDT and CDR2 FYEKMQ (reference sequence). In DNA form, the CDR3 reads TGTGCCAGCAGCTTAGATTCTACTAGCGGGAAGAGTTACAATGAGCAGTTCTTC. It yields the protein CASSLDSTSGKSYNEQFF.

This chain joins TRBV5-3 and TRBJ2-3; 7 bases line up with TRBD1. TRBV5-3 is filed as an ORF, its function uncertain. This CDR3 has 18 residues. V lost 0 bases and J lost 2; bases outside the gene matches: 12. The CDR3 DNA reads TGTGCCAGAAGCTTGGATCCCCTCCCGGGACAGCCCACAGATACGCAGTATTTT. Residues: CARSLDPLPGQPTDTQYF.

This clone was counted only a few times. The J gene is TRBJ1-2, the V gene TRBV29-1, with 7 bases lining up with TRBD1. V gave up 4 bases and J gave up 6 bases; unmatched junction bases: 5. The CDR3 loop spans 12 amino acids. CDR1 is SQVTM, CDR2 ANQGSEA, per germline. The CDR3 nucleotides are TGCAGCGTTGCTACAGGGGTTGATGGCTACACCTTC. Protein product: CSVATGVDGYTF.

The V gene is TRBV6-1, the J gene TRBJ1-2; possible D gene TRBD1, 6 bases. Germline V gives CDR1 MNHNS, CDR2 SASEGT. V was cut by 6 bases and J by 4 bases, with 12 bases left in between. This CDR3 contains 13 residues. The CDR3 sequence: CASRETGTYGYTF. For the CDR3, the DNA is TGTGCCAGCAGGGAGACAGGAACCTATGGCTACACCTTC.

The chain uses TRBV29-1 and TRBJ2-7, with 11 positions matching TRBD2. V dropped 3 bases and J dropped 0; count of bases not matched to a gene: 1. CDR3 length equals 14 residues. Per the germline V gene, CDR1 is SQVTM and CDR2 is ANQGSEA. CDR3 residues: CSVETSGDSYEQYF. DNA of the CDR3: TGCAGCGTTGAGACTAGCGGGGACTCCTACGAGCAGTACTTC.

V is TRBV9 and J is TRBJ2-3, with 10 bases matching TRBD2. The germline CDR1 and CDR2 sequences are SGDLS and YYNGEE. After removal of 6 bases from V and 1 base from J, the junction contained 5 bases not matched to a gene. The CDR3 is 15 amino acids. Written as DNA, the CDR3 is TGTGCCAGCACTTCGAGCGGGAGGGGCACAGATACGCAGTATTTT. This gives the protein CASTSSGRGTDTQYF.

The rearrangement links TRBV6-5 to TRBJ2-7; TRBD1 agrees at 11 bases. Trimming took 2 bases from V and 3 from J; bases not matched to a gene: 6. The CDR3 consists of 16 residues. From germline, CDR1 is MNHEY and CDR2 SVGAGI. Written as DNA, the CDR3 is TGTGCCAGCAGTTACGAGGGGACAGGGGGGTTCTACGAGCAGTACTTC. Its translation: CASSYEGTGGFYEQYF.

This chain links TRBV14 with TRBJ2-1; D possibly corresponds to TRBD2 (6 bases). V was trimmed by 4 bases and J by 9 bases, leaving 16 bases between them. CDR3 length: 14 amino acids. Germline V gene data show CDR1 as SGHDN and CDR2 as FVKESK. The CDR3 loop is CASSPRLVASEQFF. The DNA for the CDR3 is TGTGCCAGCAGCCCGCGACTAGTCGCAAGTGAGCAGTTCTTC.

The chain has TRBV18 and TRBJ2-5; 11 nucleotides align to TRBD2. The CDR3 is 17 amino acids. The germline gives CDR1 KGHSH, CDR2 LQKENI. V dropped 3 bases and J dropped 5; count of bases not matched to a gene: 11. CDR3 coding DNA: TGTGCCAGCTCACCTTTGCCGACTAGCGGGATGGGTGAGACCCAGTACTTC. This gives the protein CASSPLPTSGMGETQYF.

The rearrangement uses TRBV7-8 and TRBJ1-6; D is unresolved. The CDR3 spans 15 residues. V lost 7 bases and J 3 bases, leaving 13 bases between the germline ends. CDR1 SGHVS and CDR2 FQNEAQ come from the germline V gene. Written as DNA, the CDR3 is TGTGCCAGCAACCTAGAAGGCTACTATAATTCACCCCTCCACTTT. Translated: CASNLEGYYNSPLHF. The variable domain in full, completed from reference TRBV7-8 and TRBJ1-6, reads GAGVSQSPRYKVAKRGQDVALRCDPISGHVSLFWYQQALGQGPEFLTYFQNEAQLDKSGLPSDRFFAERPEGSVSTLKIQRTQQEDSAVYLCASNLEGYYNSPLHFGNGTRLTVT.